This T cell receptor beta chain was retrieved from a study of shared clonotypes between healthy human individuals. This CDR3 spans 13 amino acids. CDR1 is SQVTM, CDR2 ANQGSEA, per germline. Trimming removed 4 bases from V and 6 bases from J, with 15 bases in between. With respect to this clone: Antigen unknown.

Study-level points and caveats: Naive subsets tended to show greater estimated richness than memory subsets. Despite large depth, sorted-subset datasets appeared incompletely sequenced. An anticipated effect of sequencing depth on clonotype sharing among donors was recognized. Shared clonotypes across all four donors exceeded non-shared ones in generation probability.

Profiled with immunoSEQ multiplex PCR; TCRdb holds only in-frame clones, not every one. The repertoire holds roughly 2.4 million clones, with under 97% as singletons. This clonotype was obtained from a man aged 18-30 years in good health. The chain recombines TRBV29-1 with TRBJ2-5; D tentatively fits TRBD1 or TRBD2 (6 bases each). What was sequenced was naive CD4+ T cells sorted from blood. Indicated subset: CD45RA+ positively selected. The CDR3 region is CSVGVGGKKTQYF. The CDR3 coding sequence is TGCAGCGTTGGGGTAGGGGGGAAGAAGACCCAGTACTTC.